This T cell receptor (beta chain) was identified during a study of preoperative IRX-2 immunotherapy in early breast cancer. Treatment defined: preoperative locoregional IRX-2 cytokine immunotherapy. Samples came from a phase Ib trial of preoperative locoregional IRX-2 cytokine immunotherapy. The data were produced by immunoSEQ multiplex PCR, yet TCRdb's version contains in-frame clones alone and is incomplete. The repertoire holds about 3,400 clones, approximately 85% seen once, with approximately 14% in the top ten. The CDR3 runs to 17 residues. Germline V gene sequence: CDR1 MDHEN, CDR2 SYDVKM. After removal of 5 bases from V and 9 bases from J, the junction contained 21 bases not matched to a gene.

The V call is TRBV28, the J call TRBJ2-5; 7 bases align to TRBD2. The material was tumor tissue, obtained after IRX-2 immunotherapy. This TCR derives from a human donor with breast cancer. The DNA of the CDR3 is TGTGCCAGCAGTCCTCTGAGCGGGAAGGCCGGGGAAGGGTCCCAGTACTTC. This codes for CASSPLSGKAGEGSQYF.